This T cell receptor (beta chain) is drawn from a study of T cell changes during pregnancy in multiple sclerosis. The J segment lost 0 bases and the V segment lost 3 bases, leaving 6 bases of the junction unmatched. From germline, CDR1 is SGHRS and CDR2 YFSETQ. There are 15 residues in the CDR3. The assay was immunoSEQ multiplex PCR, and TCRdb's table has in-frame clones only and misses some. Here the sample spans around 70,000 clones, about nine tenths being singletons. The TCR sequence derives from a female donor with multiple sclerosis, enrolled in a pregnancy study. The starting material was CD4+ T cells from peripheral blood mononuclear cells, obtained after pregnancy. The V and J genes are TRBV5-1 and TRBJ2-7, with 7 bases identical to TRBD1. The CDR3 DNA reads TGCGCCAGCAGCTACTTGACAGGGTTCTCCTACGAGCAGTACTTC. Translated, it gives CASSYLTGFSYEQYF.